The present TCR beta chain was sequenced within a study of blood T cell repertoires in COVID-19. Germline V gene lookup returns CDR1 LNHDA and CDR2 SQIVND (reference sequence). The CDR3 extends over 12 amino acids. Clones were sequenced by immunoSEQ multiplex PCR, and TCRdb holds only the in-frame ones, with some missing. The profile covers about 120,000 clones, with around 87% appearing a single time and just under 30% taken by the ten largest. This clone was counted a single time. Sequencing used peripheral blood. V is TRBV19 and J is TRBJ2-5; tentatively, D is TRBD2 (5 bases). This receptor was taken from a woman in her 70s with acute or convalescent COVID-19. The CDR3 protein is CGGERTGKTQYF. The CDR3 region has the DNA TGTGGGGGTGAAAGGACTGGAAAGACCCAGTACTTC.